Following are 13 T cell receptor beta chains from one sample sequenced in a study of shared clonotypes between healthy human individuals. Sequenced by immunoSEQ multiplex PCR; TCRdb stores in-frame clones only, minus some. The repertoire holds nearly 1,000,000 clones, with less than 85% as singletons. The sequenced material came from memory CD4+ T cells sorted from blood. Subset described: CD45RA-negative fraction. The receptor set was obtained from a man between 18 and 35 years old in good health.

This chain connects TRBV10-3 to TRBJ1-4, with unresolved D. The CDR3 length is 13 residues. V was trimmed by 3 bases and J by 4 bases, leaving 6 bases between them. CDR1 and CDR2 (germline): ENHRY, SYGVKD. The CDR3: CAISESFNEKLFF. The CDR3 nucleotides are TGTGCCATCAGTGAAAGTTTTAATGAAAAACTGTTTTTT.

CDR3 protein: CASNNRDRENEQYF. The CDR3, as DNA: TGTGCCAGCAATAACCGGGACAGGGAGAACGAGCAGTACTTC. The chain is built from TRBV5-4 and TRBJ2-7; 9 bases fit TRBD1. V shed 6 bases, J shed 5 bases, and the junction held 9 bases outside the gene matches. The CDR3 extends over 14 amino acids. Germline assignment: CDR1 SGHNT and CDR2 YYREEE (reference sequence).

The chain couples TRBV15 to TRBJ2-6, with a tentative D call TRBD2 (6 bases). The CDR3 is made up of 15 amino acids. Germline V gene lookup returns CDR1 LNHNV and CDR2 YYDKDF (reference sequence). Between the trimmed V and J ends, which lost 3 bases and 4 bases, there was a span of 10 bases. As DNA, the CDR3 is TGTGCCACCAGCAGCCGAGGGAGGGGGGCCAACGTCCTGACTTTC. Amino acids: CATSSRGRGANVLTF.

The CDR3 here is CASSPPYSFGNTIYF. The CDR3 DNA is TGTGCCAGCTCACCCCCCTACAGCTTTGGAAACACCATATATTTT. The rearrangement joins TRBV18 to TRBJ1-3; D gene uncertain. Looked up from germline, CDR1 is KGHSH and CDR2 is LQKENI. V shed 3 bases and J shed 3 bases, with 12 bases lying between them. CDR3 size: 15 residues.

This chain links TRBV5-6 with TRBJ2-3; 7 nucleotides align to TRBD2. V lost 3 bases to trimming and J lost 7 bases; unmatched junction nucleotides: 8. The V gene's germline CDR1 is SGHDT and CDR2 YYEEEE. The CDR3 is made up of 14 amino acids. CDR3 sequence reads: CASSSGRGANTQYF. The DNA for the CDR3 is TGTGCCAGCAGCTCGGGGAGGGGCGCAAATACGCAGTATTTT.

V gene TRBV7-2 combines with J gene TRBJ2-3; D gene unclear. V lost 3 bases, J lost 0 bases, and 7 bases lay in between. This CDR3 contains 14 residues. The germline gives CDR1 SGHTA, CDR2 FQGNSA. CDR3 in amino acids: CASSFMGSTDTQYF. In DNA form, the CDR3 reads TGTGCCAGCAGCTTCATGGGGAGCACAGATACGCAGTATTTT.

This clone came up a few times. The chain carries TRBV5-1 and TRBJ2-5; 7 bases match TRBD2. Per germline, CDR1 SGHRS and CDR2 YFSETQ. The CDR3 is 16 residues long. After removal of 0 bases from V and 4 bases from J, the junction contained 9 bases not matched to a gene. Here the CDR3 reads CASSLGSSGNGETQYF. In DNA, the CDR3 is TGCGCCAGCAGCTTGGGTTCCAGCGGGAATGGAGAGACCCAGTACTTC.

This clone has only one observation. The CDR3 sequence is CASSPRGTGFQPQHF. The CDR3 nucleotides read TGCGCCAGCAGCCCTAGGGGGACAGGGTTTCAGCCCCAGCATTTT. The V call is TRBV4-1, the J call TRBJ1-5; TRBD1 matches at 9 bases. The length of the CDR3 is 15 residues. J gave up 6 bases and V 4 bases, and 7 bases lay outside the gene matches. Germline lookup yields CDR1 MGHRA and CDR2 YSYEKL.

V usage is TRBV6-5 and J usage is TRBJ2-1, with 14 positions matching TRBD2. Germline CDR1 reads MNHEY; CDR2 reads SVGAGI. The CDR3 consists of 15 residues. V lost 6 bases to trimming and J lost 9 bases; unmatched junction nucleotides: 7. CDR3 amino acids: CASSRGTSGSTEQFF. CDR3 DNA: TGTGCCAGCAGCCGCGGGACTAGCGGGAGTACTGAGCAGTTCTTC.

V and J are TRBV7-2 and TRBJ1-4; a weak D match, TRBD1 (6 bases). The CDR3 runs 15 residues. Germline assignment: CDR1 SGHTA and CDR2 FQGNSA. V lost 5 bases, J lost 0 bases, and 10 bases lay in between. The DNA for the CDR3 is TGTGCCAGCAGCCCCAGGGGTACAACTAATGAAAAACTGTTTTTT. Encoded protein: CASSPRGTTNEKLFF.

This chain links TRBV12-5 with TRBJ1-1; D is undetermined. Per germline, CDR1 LGHNT and CDR2 FRNRAP. There are 13 residues in the CDR3. V was pared by 3 bases and J by 5 bases, with 10 bases between. The CDR3 loop is CASGFGFRTEAFF. For the CDR3, the DNA is TGTGCTAGTGGTTTCGGTTTCCGGACTGAAGCTTTCTTT.

The V call is TRBV18, the J call TRBJ2-1; D is possibly TRBD1 (6 bases). V was pared by 6 bases and J by 6 bases, with 27 bases between. There are 18 residues in the CDR3. CDR1 is KGHSH and CDR2 is LQKENI in the germline V gene. The CDR3 DNA follows: TGTGCCAGCTCCGGGGCGAGTTACACGGTGAACAGGGTCAATGAGCAGTTCTTC. As protein: CASSGASYTVNRVNEQFF.

This chain uses TRBV19 with TRBJ1-1; 12 bases are a match to TRBD1. The CDR3 sequence is 18 residues long. CDR1 LNHDA and CDR2 SQIVND come from the germline V gene (reference sequence). V dropped 5 bases and J dropped 0; count of bases not matched to a gene: 10. The CDR3 coding sequence is TGTGCCAGTAGTCGGTTCGGGACAGGGGGCGTGATGAACACTGAAGCTTTCTTT. Translated, it gives CASSRFGTGGVMNTEAFF.